This T cell receptor (beta chain) was found in a study of monozygotic twins with inflammatory bowel disease. Findings and limits, study-wide: Especially with disease activity, IBD patients shared fewer clonotypes with others than healthy twins did.

As regards this clonotype: Its antigen remains unknown.

A total RNA quantity of around 3.5 ug went into each TCR library. TCRdb re-called the 5' RACE reads and shows each CDR3 protein once, DNA omitted. The table for this sample gives some 300,000 distinct CDR3 sequences. This CDR3 contains 21 residues. Germline V CDR1 and CDR2: SGHAT, FQDESV (reference sequence). The authors drew approximately 2.4 ml of blood from each donor. Total RNA was isolated from whole blood without T cell sorting. This chain links TRBV11-1 with TRBJ1-1; TCRdb proposes TRBD1, but this gene call is untestable without DNA. The sequencing input was blood. The receptor comes from a human donor with ulcerative colitis or Crohn's disease, or a healthy co-twin of an affected twin (not recorded which). The CDR3 loop reads CASSLGNIPRGRQGMNTEAFF.